Below, 20 T cell receptor beta chains from the same sample are listed, as sequenced in a study of cytomegalovirus exposure and HLA in healthy donors. PCR employed 60 Vbeta and 13 Jbeta primers. The repertoire was sequenced with immunoSEQ multiplex PCR; TCRdb's copy has only in-frame clones and lacks some. The data hold about 160,000 clones, with around 76% observed a single time. Sequencing was done on a sample of PBMCs. Receptors were obtained from a female donor in good health and CMV-seronegative.

The chain has TRBV18 and TRBJ2-7; 7 bases agree with TRBD2. J gave up 1 base and V 2 bases, and 5 bases lay outside the gene matches. The CDR3 contains 15 residues. Looked up from germline, CDR1 is KGHSH and CDR2 is LQKENI. The DNA for the CDR3 is TGTGCCAGCTCACCAGGGGCCGGGAGGTCCTACGAGCAGTACTTC. Translating it yields CASSPGAGRSYEQYF. The full variable domain, completed using reference TRBV18 and TRBJ2-7, is NAGVMQNPRHLVRRRGQEARLRCSPMKGHSHVYWYRQLPEEGLKFMVYLQKENIIDESGMPKERFSAEFPKEGPSILRIQQVVRGDSAAYFCASSPGAGRSYEQYFGPGTRLTVT.

The CDR3 DNA reads as TGTGCCAGCAGTTACACCACTAGCGGGAGGGGGGCCTACAATGAGCAGTTCTTC. It yields the protein CASSYTTSGRGAYNEQFF. The gene calls are TRBV6-4 and TRBJ2-1, with TRBD2 matching over 13 bases. J gave up 2 bases and V 5 bases, and 9 bases lay outside the gene matches. The CDR3 sequence is 18 residues long. CDR1 and CDR2 from the germline V gene are MRHNA and SNTAGT.

The rearrangement joins TRBV4-1 to TRBJ1-2; D unclear. The V gene lost 3 bases and the J gene lost 5 bases, with 7 bases spanning the gap. CDR3 length: 12 residues. Looked up from germline, CDR1 is MGHRA and CDR2 is YSYEKL. CDR3 protein: CASSHRGYGYTF. CDR3 coding DNA: TGCGCCAGCAGCCACAGAGGATATGGCTACACCTTC.

In its sample, this clone was seen a few times. The chain employs TRBV12-5 and TRBJ2-4, with 11 bases that match TRBD2. Germline lookup yields CDR1 LGHNT and CDR2 FRNRAP. This CDR3 region has 15 residues. V was pared by 7 bases and J by 8 bases, with 10 bases of the junction left unmatched. The CDR3 nucleotides read TGTGCTAGTGCCGTTGGGGTAGCGGGAGGGGACATTCAGTACTTC. This translates into CASAVGVAGGDIQYF.

V gene TRBV5-5 combines with J gene TRBJ2-7; 8 nucleotides align to TRBD1. The J segment lost 7 bases and the V segment lost 3 bases, leaving 9 bases of the junction unmatched. The germline CDR1 and CDR2 sequences are SGHKS and YYEKEE (reference sequence). The CDR3 totals 14 residues. The CDR3 is CASSSGQGVEEQYF. The DNA of the CDR3 is TGTGCCAGCAGCTCAGGACAGGGAGTAGAGGAGCAGTACTTC.

The rearrangement joins TRBV6-5 to TRBJ2-2; 10 nucleotides align to TRBD1. With 4 bases clipped from V and 0 bases from J, the junction kept 2 bases outside the gene matches. This CDR3 is 16 amino acids long. Germline V gene lookup returns CDR1 MNHEY and CDR2 SVGAGI. The CDR3 DNA is TGTGCCAGCAGTTTTGGACAGGGGGCGAACACCGGGGAGCTGTTTTTT. Its protein product is CASSFGQGANTGELFF.

This sequence joins TRBV27 and TRBJ2-3; 12 bases are a match to TRBD1. CDR1 is MNHEY and CDR2 is SMNVEV in the germline V gene (reference sequence). This CDR3 region has 15 residues. J gave up 6 bases and V 6 bases, and 7 bases lay outside the gene matches. CDR3 in amino acids: CASSPGQGAWDTQYF. Written as DNA, the CDR3 is TGTGCCAGCAGCCCGGGACAGGGGGCGTGGGATACGCAGTATTTT.

V is TRBV5-1 and J is TRBJ1-4, with a tentative D call TRBD1 (5 bases). CDR3 length: 15 residues. Trimming cost V 0 bases and J 2 bases, with 8 bases left between them. Germline CDR1 is SGHRS and CDR2 is YFSETQ. As DNA, the CDR3 is TGCGCCAGCAGCTTGGCAGGGTCGACTAATGAAAAACTGTTTTTT. It translates to CASSLAGSTNEKLFF. The full variable domain, its missing parts supplied by reference TRBV5-1 and TRBJ1-4, is KAGVTQTPRYLIKTRGQQVTLSCSPISGHRSVSWYQQTPGQGLQFLFEYFSETQRNKGNFPGRFSGRQFSNSRSEMNVSTLELGDSALYLCASSLAGSTNEKLFFGSGTQLSVL.

The rearrangement joins TRBV11-3 to TRBJ1-1; D might be TRBD1 (5 bases). CDR1 and CDR2 from the germline V gene are SGHNT and YENEEA. CDR3 length equals 12 residues. The V end lost 4 bases, the J end lost 8 bases, and 11 bases lay between the germline ends. CDR3 in DNA: TGTGCCAGCAGCTCCCTCCAGGGAGAAGCTTTCTTT. Its translation is CASSSLQGEAFF.

J is TRBJ2-3 and V is TRBV19; 9 positions agree with TRBD1. Germline CDR1 reads LNHDA; CDR2 reads SQIVND (reference sequence). This CDR3 comprises 15 residues. V was pared by 4 bases and J by 1 base, with 3 bases of the junction left unmatched. CDR3 sequence reads: CASSRGQGGTDTQYF. The CDR3 DNA is TGTGCCAGTAGTAGGGGACAGGGCGGCACAGATACGCAGTATTTT.

Remarks on this clone: The same CDR3 can be traced to other DNA sequences in this sample. The CDR3 loop reads CASSVDGHQNTEAFF. CDR3 sequence (DNA): TGTGCCAGCAGTGTAGATGGACACCAGAACACTGAAGCTTTCTTT. The rearrangement uses TRBV25-1 and TRBJ1-1; perhaps TRBD1 as D (5 bases). The V gene's germline CDR1 is MGHDK and CDR2 SYGVNS. The germline V and J ends were trimmed by 4 bases and 1 base, with 13 bases remaining between them. The CDR3 spans 15 residues.

This chain connects TRBV5-4 to TRBJ2-1; 9 bases are a match to TRBD1. CDR1 is SGHNT and CDR2 is YYREEE in the germline V gene (reference sequence). The CDR3 is 16 amino acids. Trimming cost V 4 bases and J 2 bases; bases outside gene matches: 7. CDR3 coding DNA: TGTGCCAGCAGCCTGGGAGGGACAGGGACCTACAATGAGCAGTTCTTC. Its translation: CASSLGGTGTYNEQFF.

The gene calls are TRBV5-1 and TRBJ1-1; D perhaps matches TRBD1 (5 bases). Per germline, CDR1 SGHRS and CDR2 YFSETQ. Trimming removed 3 bases at V and 0 bases at J, with 12 bases between. CDR3 length: 15 amino acids. In DNA, the CDR3 is TGCGCCAGCAGCTCGACAGTTCCTATGAACACTGAAGCTTTCTTT. Protein sequence: CASSSTVPMNTEAFF.

The chain has TRBV6-1 and TRBJ1-2; 11 bases line up with TRBD1. This CDR3 is built from 14 residues. Looked up from germline, CDR1 is MNHNS and CDR2 is SASEGT. V was clipped by 6 bases and J by 4 bases; unmatched bases: 4. In DNA, the CDR3 is TGTGCCAGCAGGGACAGGGGGCAGACCTATGGCTACACCTTC. This translates into CASRDRGQTYGYTF.

The rearrangement uses TRBV27 and TRBJ2-6, with unresolved D. V was pared by 11 bases and J by 0 bases, with 14 bases between. Germline V gives CDR1 MNHEY, CDR2 SMNVEV (reference sequence). The CDR3 sequence is 15 residues long. CDR3 in DNA: TGTGCCTCCGCCATGGCGGTCTCTGGGGCCAACGTCCTGACTTTC. Translated: CASAMAVSGANVLTF.

This clone turned up a few times. The chain is built from TRBV7-9 and TRBJ1-5, with TRBD1 matching 11 bases. This CDR3 is built from 16 residues. Germline CDR1 SEHNR, CDR2 FQNEAQ (reference sequence). J gave up 6 bases and V 4 bases, and 8 bases lay outside the gene matches. The CDR3 bases are TGTGCCAGCAGCTCTTTCGGGACAGGGGGAACTCAGCCCCAGCATTTT. Translation: CASSSFGTGGTQPQHF.

This rearrangement joins TRBV7-3 to TRBJ2-1; 8 positions agree with TRBD2. This CDR3 is 13 amino acids long. With V trimmed by 7 bases and J by 6 bases, 5 bases remained unmatched. Germline CDR1 is SGHTA and CDR2 is FQGTGA. The CDR3 DNA reads as TGTGCCAGCACCTCAGCGGGAGTCAATGAGCAGTTCTTC. Its protein is CASTSAGVNEQFF.

This chain links TRBV7-9 with TRBJ2-7; TRBD1 aligns across 9 bases. The CDR3 is 17 residues long. J was trimmed by 1 base and V by 1 base; bases with no gene match: 8. Germline CDR1 and CDR2: SEHNR and FQNEAQ (reference sequence). CDR3: CASSLGPGTGLSYEQYF. The CDR3 bases are TGTGCCAGCAGCTTAGGCCCCGGGACAGGGTTGTCCTACGAGCAGTACTTC.

This clone was counted a few times. This chain joins TRBV6-5 and TRBJ2-7; D possibly corresponds to TRBD1 (5 bases). Germline V gene lookup returns CDR1 MNHEY and CDR2 SVGAGI. The germline V and J ends were trimmed by 6 bases and 6 bases, with 15 bases remaining between them. There are 13 residues in the CDR3. The CDR3 nucleotides read TGTGCCAGCAGCTCTAACGGAAGGGGCGAGCAGTACTTC. Translation gives CASSSNGRGEQYF.

V gene TRBV6-1 combines with J gene TRBJ1-2; D may be TRBD1 (6 bases). The CDR3 is 14 amino acids. Trimming stripped 7 bases from V and 2 bases from J, with 14 bases between. Germline V gene data show CDR1 as MNHNS and CDR2 as SASEGT. The CDR3 sequence is CASIWGGSNYGYTF. In DNA, the CDR3 is TGTGCCAGCATCTGGGGGGGCTCAAACTATGGCTACACCTTC.